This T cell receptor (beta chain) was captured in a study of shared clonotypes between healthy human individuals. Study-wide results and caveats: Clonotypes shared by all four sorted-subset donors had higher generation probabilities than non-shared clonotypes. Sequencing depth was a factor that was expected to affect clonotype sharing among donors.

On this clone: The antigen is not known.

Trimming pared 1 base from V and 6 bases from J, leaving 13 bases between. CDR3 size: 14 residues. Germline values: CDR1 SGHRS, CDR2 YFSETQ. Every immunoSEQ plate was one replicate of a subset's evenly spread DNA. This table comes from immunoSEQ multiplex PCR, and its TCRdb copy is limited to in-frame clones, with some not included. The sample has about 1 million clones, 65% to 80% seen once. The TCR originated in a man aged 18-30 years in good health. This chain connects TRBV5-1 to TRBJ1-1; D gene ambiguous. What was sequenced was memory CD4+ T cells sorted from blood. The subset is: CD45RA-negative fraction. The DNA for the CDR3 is TGCGCCAGCAGCTTGCGGTCCTCCTTGCCTGAAGCTTTCTTT. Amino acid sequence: CASSLRSSLPEAFF. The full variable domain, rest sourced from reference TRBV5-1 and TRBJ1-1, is KAGVTQTPRYLIKTRGQQVTLSCSPISGHRSVSWYQQTPGQGLQFLFEYFSETQRNKGNFPGRFSGRQFSNSRSEMNVSTLELGDSALYLCASSLRSSLPEAFFGQGTRLTVV.